A single sample is the source of the 10 T cell receptor beta chains below, sequenced in a study of T cell repertoires in aging, cancer and after chemotherapy. TRB rearrangements spanning V, D and J were amplified using mixed TRB-A/B primers. TCRdb analysed the multiplex PCR reads with MiXCR anew, one entry per CDR3 protein. Of more than 9,000 distinct CDR3 sequences listed, more than 30% are singletons. The template was genomic DNA from peripheral blood, not RNA. Sample: blood. Receptor source: a human donor in good health.

The chain links TRBV20-1 to TRBJ1-6; weak D call: TRBD1 (5 bases). Germline V gene data show CDR1 as DFQATT and CDR2 as SNEGSKA (reference sequence). This CDR3 spans 18 amino acids. V was clipped by 3 bases and J by 0 bases, with 18 bases between them. CDR3 DNA sequence: TGCAGTGCTAGGCGGTTCCGGGACGGCAGCTCCTATAATTCACCCCTCCACTTT. Translated, it gives CSARRFRDGSSYNSPLHF.

This clonotype ranks as medium-sized. The chain carries TRBV19 and TRBJ1-4; D is undetermined. The CDR3 is made up of 19 amino acids. In germline, CDR1 is LNHDA, CDR2 SQIVND (reference sequence). V dropped 5 bases and J dropped 0 bases, with 22 bases sitting between them. The CDR3 is CASSYAPIRGWATNEKLFF. The CDR3 DNA follows: TGTGCCAGTAGTTATGCCCCGATTAGAGGGTGGGCAACTAATGAAAAACTGTTTTTT. The complete variable domain, with remaining parts taken from reference TRBV19 and TRBJ1-4, reads DGGITQSPKYLFRKEGQNVTLSCEQNLNHDAMYWYRQDPGQGLRLIYYSQIVNDFQKGDIAEGYSVSREKKESFPLTVTSAQKNPTAFYLCASSYAPIRGWATNEKLFFGSGTQLSVL.

This clonotype was counted a few times. This chain uses TRBV27 with TRBJ2-3; 9 bases are a match to TRBD2. The germline CDR1 and CDR2 sequences are MNHEY and SMNVEV (reference sequence). The length of the CDR3 is 14 residues. V trimming: 6 bases; J trimming: 6 bases; junction bases outside the gene matches: 7. This CDR3 is CASRIAGVTDTQYF. CDR3 DNA sequence: TGTGCCAGCAGAATAGCGGGAGTGACGGATACGCAGTATTTT.

The chain combines TRBV28 with TRBJ1-6, with D possibly TRBD1 on 6 matching bases. The CDR3 spans 15 residues. CDR1 and CDR2 (germline): MDHEN, SYDVKM. Deletions cut 10 bases from V and 5 bases from J, with 18 bases between. CDR3 sequence (DNA): TGTGCCACCAGAGGGTGGGGGGCGGATAATTCACCCCTCCACTTT. As protein: CATRGWGADNSPLHF.

The V and J genes are TRBV10-2 and TRBJ2-3; TRBD2 is a possible D gene (6 bases). CDR3 length equals 15 residues. V was clipped by 5 bases and J by 0 bases, with 12 bases between them. Germline loops: CDR1 WSHSY, CDR2 SAAADI. Here the CDR3 DNA reads TGCGCCAGCAGTTTGACTAGGGCTAGCACAGATACGCAGTATTTT. Translation: CASSLTRASTDTQYF.

This chain connects TRBV30 to TRBJ2-1; 9 bases are shared with TRBD2. V shed 3 bases, J shed 4 bases, and the junction held 13 bases outside the gene matches. CDR1 and CDR2 from the germline V gene are GTSNPN and SVGIG (reference sequence). The CDR3 is 17 amino acids. The CDR3 DNA reads as TGTGCCTGGAGCGGGGGGGTGGCGGGAGGGGGTTACAATGAGCAGTTCTTC. It translates to CAWSGGVAGGGYNEQFF.

This clonotype was seen a few times. This chain connects TRBV12-3 or TRBV12-4 to TRBJ1-2; TRBD1 is a possible D gene (5 bases). The CDR3 is 12 amino acids. V dropped 8 bases and J dropped 6 bases, with 13 bases sitting between them. In nucleotides, the CDR3 is TGTGCCAGCGCCAGGCAGGGTGATGGCTACACCTTC. The encoded protein is CASARQGDGYTF.

Relative to its sample, this clonotype is medium-sized. The chain joins TRBV6-5 to TRBJ1-2, with D tentatively TRBD1 (5 bases). From germline, CDR1 is MNHEY and CDR2 SVGAGI. V lost 8 bases, J lost 3 bases, and 19 bases lay in between. CDR3 length equals 15 residues. CDR3 DNA: TGTGCCAGCCGCTTGGTGGGGACTCCTGACTATGGCTACACCTTC. Protein sequence: CASRLVGTPDYGYTF.

Remarks on this clonotype: Possible read error: a much larger clone is one base away. The chain recombines TRBV29-1 with TRBJ2-1; 7 bases agree with TRBD1. Germline V gene lookup returns CDR1 SQVTM and CDR2 ANQGSEA. This CDR3 has 14 amino acids. J was trimmed by 11 bases and V by 7 bases; bases with no gene match: 17. DNA for the CDR3: TGCAGCGGGACAGGCCGATTAGGGAGAAATAAGCAGTTCTTC. Amino acid sequence: CSGTGRLGRNKQFF.

This clonotype was recorded a few times. The chain recombines TRBV12-3 or TRBV12-4 with TRBJ2-7, with 10 bases matching TRBD1. The CDR3 has 14 amino acids. Trimming took 4 bases from V and 4 from J; bases not matched to a gene: 4. CDR3 DNA: TGTGCCAGCAGTTCGGGACAGGGGCCTTACGAGCAGTACTTC. Protein sequence: CASSSGQGPYEQYF.